This is a list of T cell receptor beta chains from one sample in a study of cytomegalovirus exposure and HLA in healthy donors. Profiling relied on immunoSEQ multiplex PCR, and the TCRdb table lists in-frame clones only, not all of them. Its table records tens of thousands of clones. The source material was PBMCs. The source of these receptors is a woman under 40 in good health and CMV-seropositive. The CDR3 runs from the conserved cysteine through the conserved F or W. Fields, in order: J gene, D gene, V gene, CDR3 protein, CDR3 DNA. The D gene is left open where the match is weak.

TRBJ2-5,TRBD2,TRBV11-3,CASSLTSGRAGETQYF,TGTGCCAGCAGCCTCACTAGCGGGAGGGCCGGGGAGACCCAGTACTTC
TRBJ1-5,-,TRBV10-3,CATESTDNQPQHF,TGTGCCACGGAATCGACAGACAATCAGCCCCAGCATTTT
TRBJ2-5,TRBD1,TRBV19,CASSTPGQGGKETQYF,TGTGCCAGTAGTACGCCGGGACAGGGAGGAAAAGAGACCCAGTACTTC
TRBJ2-5,-,TRBV5-1,CASSLVADAETQYF,TGCGCCAGCAGCTTGGTAGCTGATGCGGAGACCCAGTACTTC
TRBJ2-1,-,TRBV13,CASSLPFRGNEQFF,TGTGCCAGCAGCCTCCCATTTAGGGGAAATGAGCAGTTCTTC
TRBJ2-5,TRBD2,TRBV5-6,CASSFTSGVYETQYF,TGTGCCAGCAGCTTCACTAGCGGGGTTTATGAGACCCAGTACTTC
TRBJ2-5,-,TRBV5-3,CARSPLRGLDKYQETQYF,TGTGCCAGAAGCCCCTTGAGAGGGCTAGACAAGTACCAAGAGACCCAGTACTTC
TRBJ2-7,-,TRBV2,CASSGRNYEQYF,TGTGCCAGCAGTGGGCGGAATTACGAGCAGTACTTC
TRBJ1-6,TRBD1,TRBV5-1,CASSLEQGARDNSPLHF,TGCGCCAGCAGCTTGGAGCAGGGGGCACGGGATAATTCACCCCTCCACTTT
TRBJ2-7,TRBD2,TRBV5-1,CASSLLTSGGREQYF,TGCGCCAGCAGCTTGTTAACTAGCGGGGGGCGGGAGCAGTACTTC
TRBJ1-2,TRBD1,TRBV7-9,CASSLGTGFEANYGYTF,TGTGCCAGCAGCTTAGGGACAGGGTTCGAAGCTAACTATGGCTACACCTTC
TRBJ2-2,TRBD2,TRBV27,CASRLAGNTGELFF,TGTGCCAGCAGACTAGCGGGGAACACCGGGGAGCTGTTTTTT
TRBJ2-1,TRBD2,TRBV4-2,CASSQETSGSYNEQFF,TGTGCCAGCAGCCAAGAGACTAGCGGGTCCTACAATGAGCAGTTCTTC
TRBJ1-1,-,TRBV5-1,CASTLTQNTEAFF,TGCGCCAGCACCCTGACACAGAACACTGAAGCTTTCTTT
TRBJ2-7,-,TRBV5-1,CASSAPGEQYF,TGCGCCAGCAGCGCCCCCGGCGAGCAGTACTTC
TRBJ2-5,-,TRBV30,CAWRTGTWETQYF,TGTGCCTGGAGAACGGGGACTTGGGAGACCCAGTACTTC
TRBJ2-7,-,TRBV11-3,CASSLYGSSYEQYF,TGTGCCAGCAGCTTATACGGGAGTTCCTACGAGCAGTACTTC
TRBJ1-6,-,TRBV4-1,CASSQGGGNSPLHF,TGCGCCAGCAGCCAAGGTGGGGGGAATTCACCCCTCCACTTT
TRBJ2-1,TRBD2,TRBV2,CASSDHRGDSGRVYNEQFF,TGTGCCAGCAGTGATCACAGGGGAGATAGCGGGAGAGTATACAATGAGCAGTTCTTC
TRBJ2-7,TRBD1,TRBV18,CASSHEGQGRAYEQYF,TGTGCCAGCTCACACGAGGGACAGGGAAGAGCCTACGAGCAGTACTTC
TRBJ2-1,TRBD2,TRBV4-1,CASSRVAGAYNEQFF,TGCGCCAGCAGCCGGGTAGCGGGGGCATACAATGAGCAGTTCTTC
TRBJ2-1,-,TRBV10-3,CAISLTTTSIEQFF,TGTGCCATCAGTCTAACTACCACCTCGATTGAGCAGTTCTTC
TRBJ2-5,-,TRBV5-1,CASSPVGGEETQYF,TGCGCCAGCAGCCCGGTGGGGGGAGAAGAGACCCAGTACTTC
TRBJ1-2,-,TRBV19,CASSMVERGYGYTF,TGTGCCAGTAGTATGGTGGAGCGTGGCTATGGCTACACCTTC
TRBJ2-2,TRBD1,TRBV9,CASSVDRGTGELFF,TGTGCCAGCAGCGTGGACAGGGGGACCGGGGAGCTGTTTTTT